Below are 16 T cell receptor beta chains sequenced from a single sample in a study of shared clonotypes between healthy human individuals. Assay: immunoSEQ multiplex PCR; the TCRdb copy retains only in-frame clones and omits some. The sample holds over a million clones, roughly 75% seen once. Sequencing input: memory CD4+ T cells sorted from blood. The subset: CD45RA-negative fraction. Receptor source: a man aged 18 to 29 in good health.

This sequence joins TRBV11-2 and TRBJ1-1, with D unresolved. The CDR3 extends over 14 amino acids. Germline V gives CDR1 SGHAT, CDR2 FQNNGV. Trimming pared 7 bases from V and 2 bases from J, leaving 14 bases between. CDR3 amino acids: CASTSGNLNTEAFF. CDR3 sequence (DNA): TGTGCCAGCACCTCCGGAAATCTTAACACTGAAGCTTTCTTT.

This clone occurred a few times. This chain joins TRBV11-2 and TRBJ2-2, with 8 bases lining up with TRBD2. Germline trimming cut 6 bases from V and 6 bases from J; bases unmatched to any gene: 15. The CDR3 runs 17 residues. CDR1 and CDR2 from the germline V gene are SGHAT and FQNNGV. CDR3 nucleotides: TGTGCCAGCAGTCCCCCGGGGGGACTAGTTCGGGCCGGGGAGCTGTTTTTT. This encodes CASSPPGGLVRAGELFF.

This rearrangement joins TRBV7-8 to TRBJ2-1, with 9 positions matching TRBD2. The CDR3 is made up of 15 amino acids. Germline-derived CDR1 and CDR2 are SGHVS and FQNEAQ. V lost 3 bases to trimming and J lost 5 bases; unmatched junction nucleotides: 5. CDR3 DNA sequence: TGTGCCAGCAGCTTCCTAGCGGGGTTAAACAATGAGCAGTTCTTC. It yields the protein CASSFLAGLNNEQFF.

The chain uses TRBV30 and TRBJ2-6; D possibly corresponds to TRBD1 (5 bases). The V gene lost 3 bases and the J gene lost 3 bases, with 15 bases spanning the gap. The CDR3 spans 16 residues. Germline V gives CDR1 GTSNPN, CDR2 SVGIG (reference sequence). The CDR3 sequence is CAWRGDRFGGANVLTF. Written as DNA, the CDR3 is TGTGCCTGGAGGGGCGACAGATTCGGTGGGGCCAACGTCCTGACTTTC.

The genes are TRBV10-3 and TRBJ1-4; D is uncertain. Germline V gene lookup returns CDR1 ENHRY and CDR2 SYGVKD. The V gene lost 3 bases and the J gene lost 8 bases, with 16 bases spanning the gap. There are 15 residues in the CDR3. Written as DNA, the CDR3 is TGTGCCATCAGTGAACGGTCTGAAGGCGGCGAAAAACTGTTTTTT. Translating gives CAISERSEGGEKLFF.

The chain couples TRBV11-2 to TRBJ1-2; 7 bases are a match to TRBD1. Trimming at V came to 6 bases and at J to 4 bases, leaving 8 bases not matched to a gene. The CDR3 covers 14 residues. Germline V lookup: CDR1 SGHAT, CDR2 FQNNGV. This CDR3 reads CASSPTGSGYGYTF. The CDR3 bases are TGTGCCAGCAGTCCGACAGGGTCAGGCTATGGCTACACCTTC.

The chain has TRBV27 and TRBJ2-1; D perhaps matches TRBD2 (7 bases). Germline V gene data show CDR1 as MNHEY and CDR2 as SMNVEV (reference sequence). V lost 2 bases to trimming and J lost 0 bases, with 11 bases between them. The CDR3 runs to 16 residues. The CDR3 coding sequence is TGTGCCAGCAGTTTAACCGCGGGGGCCTCCTACAATGAGCAGTTCTTC. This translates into CASSLTAGASYNEQFF.

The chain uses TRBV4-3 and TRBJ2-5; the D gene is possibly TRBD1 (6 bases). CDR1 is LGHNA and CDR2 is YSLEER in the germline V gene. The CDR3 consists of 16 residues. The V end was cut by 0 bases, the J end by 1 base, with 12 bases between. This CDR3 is CASSQDHRGGQETQYF. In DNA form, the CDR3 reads TGCGCCAGCAGCCAAGATCATAGAGGGGGCCAAGAGACCCAGTACTTC.

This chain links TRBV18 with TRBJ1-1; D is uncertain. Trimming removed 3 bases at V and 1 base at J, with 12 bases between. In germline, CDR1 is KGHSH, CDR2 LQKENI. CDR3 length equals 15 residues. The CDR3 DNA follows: TGTGCCAGCTCACCCTTGGCTCCGGGGAACACTGAAGCTTTCTTT. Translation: CASSPLAPGNTEAFF.

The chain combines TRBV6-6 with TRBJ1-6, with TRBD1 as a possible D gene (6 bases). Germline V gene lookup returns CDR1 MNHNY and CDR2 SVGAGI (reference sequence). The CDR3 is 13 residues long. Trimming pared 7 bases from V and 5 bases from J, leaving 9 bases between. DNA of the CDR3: TGTGCCAGCATAAGGGGGGATAATTCACCCCTCCACTTT. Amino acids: CASIRGDNSPLHF.

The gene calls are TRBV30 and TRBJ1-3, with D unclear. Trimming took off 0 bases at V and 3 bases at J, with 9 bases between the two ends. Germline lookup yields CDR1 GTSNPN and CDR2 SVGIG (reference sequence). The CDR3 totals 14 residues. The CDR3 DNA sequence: TGTGCCTGGAGTGTAATGCTTGTTGGAAACACCATATATTTT. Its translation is CAWSVMLVGNTIYF.

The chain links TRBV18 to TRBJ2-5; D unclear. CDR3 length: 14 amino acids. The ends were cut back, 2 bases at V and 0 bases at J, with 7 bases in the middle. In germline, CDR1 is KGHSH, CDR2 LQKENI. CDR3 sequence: CASSPSLYQETQYF. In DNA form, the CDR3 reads TGTGCCAGCTCACCAAGTCTATACCAAGAGACCCAGTACTTC.

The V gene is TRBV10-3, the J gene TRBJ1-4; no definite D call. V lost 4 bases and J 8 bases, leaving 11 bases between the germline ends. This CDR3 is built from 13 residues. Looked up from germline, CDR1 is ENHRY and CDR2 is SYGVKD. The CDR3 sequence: CAISGGMREKLFF. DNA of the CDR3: TGTGCCATCAGTGGAGGCATGAGAGAAAAACTGTTTTTT.

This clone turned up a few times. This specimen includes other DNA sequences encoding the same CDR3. The CDR3 spells CASSWGQETQYF. The CDR3 coding sequence is TGCGCCAGCAGCTGGGGACAAGAGACCCAGTACTTC. V usage is TRBV5-1 and J usage is TRBJ2-5, with unresolved D. Germline values: CDR1 SGHRS, CDR2 YFSETQ. This CDR3 is built from 12 residues. With 3 bases removed from V and 2 bases from J, the gap between germline ends came to 5 bases.

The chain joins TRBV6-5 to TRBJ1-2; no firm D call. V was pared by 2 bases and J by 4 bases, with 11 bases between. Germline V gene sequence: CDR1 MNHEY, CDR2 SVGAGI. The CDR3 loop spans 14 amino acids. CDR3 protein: CASSYKEGPYGYTF. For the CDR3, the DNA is TGTGCCAGCAGTTACAAGGAGGGCCCCTATGGCTACACCTTC.

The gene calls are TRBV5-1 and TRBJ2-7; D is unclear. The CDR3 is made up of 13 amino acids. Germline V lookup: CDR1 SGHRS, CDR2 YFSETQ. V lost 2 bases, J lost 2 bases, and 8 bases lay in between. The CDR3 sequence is CASSLDNAYEQYF. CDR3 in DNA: TGCGCCAGCAGCTTAGACAACGCCTACGAGCAGTACTTC.